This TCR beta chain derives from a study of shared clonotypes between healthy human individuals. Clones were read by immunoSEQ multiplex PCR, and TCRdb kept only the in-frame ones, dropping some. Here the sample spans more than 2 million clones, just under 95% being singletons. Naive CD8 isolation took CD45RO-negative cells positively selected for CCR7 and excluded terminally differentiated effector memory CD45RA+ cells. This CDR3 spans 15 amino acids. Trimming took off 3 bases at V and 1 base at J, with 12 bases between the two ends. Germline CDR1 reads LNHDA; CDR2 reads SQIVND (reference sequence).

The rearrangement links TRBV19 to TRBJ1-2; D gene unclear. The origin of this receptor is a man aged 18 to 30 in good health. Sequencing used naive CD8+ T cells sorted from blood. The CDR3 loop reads CASSIPSTLNYGYTF. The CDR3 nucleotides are TGTGCCAGTAGTATCCCATCGACACTTAACTATGGCTACACCTTC.